What follows are 10 T cell receptor beta chains derived from one specimen sequenced in a study of control samples from healthy donors and cancer patients. The table came from immunoSEQ multiplex PCR; TCRdb's copy has only in-frame clones and leaves some out. The table shows around 110,000 clones, with 88% occurring only once. The sample taken for sequencing was blood. The receptor set was obtained from a woman in her sixties or seventies in good health.

The gene calls are TRBV29-1 and TRBJ1-3; perhaps TRBD1 as D (5 bases). Germline CDR1 and CDR2: SQVTM and ANQGSEA. Trimming took off 6 bases at V and 0 bases at J, with 6 bases between the two ends. The CDR3 has 12 residues. This chain's CDR3 is CSVGVSGNTIYF. The CDR3, as DNA: TGCAGCGTGGGGGTCTCTGGAAACACCATATATTTT.

The chain employs TRBV5-1 and TRBJ1-3; D gene unclear. Trimming cost V 4 bases and J 0 bases, with 14 bases left between them. Per germline, CDR1 SGHRS and CDR2 YFSETQ. The CDR3 contains 16 residues. CDR3: CASSQGLGSSGNTIYF. The CDR3 nucleotides are TGCGCCAGCAGCCAAGGACTGGGGAGCTCTGGAAACACCATATATTTT.

The chain employs TRBV7-9 and TRBJ1-4; D call uncertain. The ends were cut back, 1 base at V and 2 bases at J, with 11 bases in the middle. There are 16 residues in the CDR3. Germline CDR1 and CDR2: SEHNR and FQNEAQ (reference sequence). CDR3 in DNA: TGTGCCAGCAGCTTAGGGACGGGGTTGACTAATGAAAAACTGTTTTTT. Protein: CASSLGTGLTNEKLFF.

The genes are TRBV10-3 and TRBJ1-2, with D perhaps TRBD1 (6 bases). Germline CDR1 and CDR2: ENHRY and SYGVKD. The germline V and J ends were trimmed by 0 bases and 8 bases, with 10 bases remaining between them. CDR3 length: 13 amino acids. The CDR3 spells CAISESDSRGYTF. For the CDR3, the DNA is TGTGCCATCAGTGAGTCGGACAGTCGGGGCTACACCTTC.

Worth noting for this clone: Additional DNA sequences in this sample encode the identical CDR3. The chain recombines TRBV9 with TRBJ2-3, with 8 bases lining up with TRBD2. This CDR3 spans 15 amino acids. Per the germline V gene, CDR1 is SGDLS and CDR2 is YYNGEE. The V and J ends lost 3 bases and 3 bases, in that order; junction bases with no gene match: 6. The CDR3 sequence: CASSAGGARTDTQYF. The CDR3 DNA is TGTGCCAGCAGCGCCGGGGGGGCCAGAACAGATACGCAGTATTTT. Supplemented by reference TRBV9 and TRBJ2-3, the full variable domain reads DSGVTQTPKHLITATGQRVTLRCSPRSGDLSVYWYQQSLDQGLQFLIQYYNGEERAKGNILERFSAQQFPDLHSELNLSSLELGDSALYFCASSAGGARTDTQYFGPGTRLTVL.

The rearrangement uses TRBV14 and TRBJ2-4; TRBD2 matches 9 bases. The germline V gene encodes CDR1 SGHDN and CDR2 FVKESK. The CDR3 extends over 16 amino acids. V was clipped by 1 base and J by 8 bases; unmatched bases: 9. CDR3 bases: TGTGCCAGCAGCCAAGGTGCGGGGGGGTTCGTTGACATTCAGTACTTC. Translating it yields CASSQGAGGFVDIQYF.

This clone showed up just once. The rearrangement links TRBV24-1 to TRBJ1-1; 8 bases line up with TRBD1. The CDR3 runs to 12 residues. Germline V lookup: CDR1 KGHDR, CDR2 SFDVKD. V lost 5 bases and J lost 11; bases outside the gene matches: 6. DNA of the CDR3: TGTGCCACCAGTGGGTCAGGGGGCGAGGCTTTCTTT. Amino acid sequence: CATSGSGGEAFF.

This clone is a singleton in its sample. The chain has TRBV7-2 and TRBJ1-1; D is unclear. Germline CDR1 is SGHTA and CDR2 is FQGNSA. Trimming cost V 4 bases and J 3 bases, with 12 bases left between them. The CDR3 spans 14 residues. The CDR3, as DNA: TGTGCCAGCAGCTACCGATGGTCGGACACTGAAGCTTTCTTT. This translates into CASSYRWSDTEAFF.

This chain connects TRBV12-3 or TRBV12-4 to TRBJ1-2; no firm D call. CDR3 length: 13 residues. Trimming pared 5 bases from V and 5 bases from J, leaving 12 bases between. This CDR3 reads CASSGGMQYGYTF. The CDR3 region has the DNA TGTGCCAGCAGTGGCGGGATGCAGTATGGCTACACCTTC.

This clone was observed a single time. The V call is TRBV23-1, the J call TRBJ1-3, with D uncertain. TRBV23-1 is labeled an ORF, and its function is uncertain. V was shortened by 4 bases and J by 4 bases, with 11 bases between the two germline ends. This CDR3 has 14 amino acids. CDR3 sequence: CASSRLLQGNTIYF. CDR3 sequence (DNA): TGCGCCAGCAGTCGCCTTCTGCAGGGAAACACCATATATTTT.